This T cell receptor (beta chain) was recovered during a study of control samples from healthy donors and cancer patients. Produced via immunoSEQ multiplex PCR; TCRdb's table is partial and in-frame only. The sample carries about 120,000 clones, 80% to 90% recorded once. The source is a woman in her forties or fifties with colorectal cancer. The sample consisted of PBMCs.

CDR3 protein: CASRDPGQVSEQYF. DNA of the CDR3: TGTGCCAGCAGGGATCCGGGACAGGTTTCCGAGCAGTACTTC. V is TRBV28 and J is TRBJ2-7; 8 bases fit TRBD1. CDR1 and CDR2 from the germline V gene are MDHEN and SYDVKM. The CDR3 runs 14 residues. V was pared by 6 bases and J by 6 bases, with 10 bases of the junction left unmatched. Full variable domain (rest looked up from reference TRBV28 and TRBJ2-7): DVKVTQSSRYLVKRTGEKVFLECVQDMDHENMFWYRQDPGLGLRLIYFSYDVKMKEKGDIPEGYSVSREKKERFSLILESASTNQTSMYLCASRDPGQVSEQYFGPGTRLTVT.